One T cell receptor beta chain is described in this entry. Its antigen is not known. Data came from immunoSEQ multiplex PCR; TCRdb stores just in-frame clones and leaves some out. The sample shows roughly 41,000 clones, 60% to 80% of them seen only once. This sample stems from a study of vaccination effects on CD4 cells after COVID-19. Expansion with viral peptide pools was applied to antigen-specific CD4+ T cells by the ViraFEST assay prior to sequencing. Subsequent to a culture period of more than 9 days, CD4+ T cells were isolated. None of the vaccinated had previously contracted SARS-CoV-2, and their nucleocapsid antibodies tested negative. Wells each received 1.5 million to 2.5 million PBMC, cultured with approximately 9 IU/ml IL-2 and roughly 9.4 ug/ml peptides. IL-2 medium was substituted for half the medium on days 3 and 7. Study findings and constraints: Late after vaccination, infection- and vaccine-induced clones showed marked clonal contraction.

Germline loops: CDR1 GTSNPN, CDR2 SVGIG (reference sequence). The CDR3 is 14 amino acids. V lost 3 bases to trimming and J lost 3 bases, with 14 bases between them. V usage is TRBV30 and J usage is TRBJ1-2, with a weak D call TRBD1 (6 bases). This TCR derives from a human donor who received a COVID-19 vaccine. The specimen was CD4+ T cells from PBMCs cultured with HCoV-OC43 spike peptides, collected before COVID-19 vaccination. Stated subset: HCoV-OC43 spike overlapping peptide pool stimulation. The CDR3 protein is CAWRLRGGDYGYTF. CDR3 bases: TGTGCCTGGAGGTTAAGGGGGGGGGACTATGGCTACACCTTC.